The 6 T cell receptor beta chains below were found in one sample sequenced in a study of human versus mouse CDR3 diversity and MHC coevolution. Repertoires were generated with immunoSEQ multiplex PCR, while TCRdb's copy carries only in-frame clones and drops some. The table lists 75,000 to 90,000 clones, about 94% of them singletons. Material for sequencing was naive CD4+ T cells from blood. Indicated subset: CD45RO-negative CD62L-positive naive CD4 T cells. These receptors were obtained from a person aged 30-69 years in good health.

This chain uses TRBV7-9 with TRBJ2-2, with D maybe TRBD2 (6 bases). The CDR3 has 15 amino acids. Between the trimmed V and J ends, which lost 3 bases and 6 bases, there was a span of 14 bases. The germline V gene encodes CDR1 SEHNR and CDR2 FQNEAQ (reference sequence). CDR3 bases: TGTGCCAGCAGCTTTACGACTAGTGGAGCCGGGGAGCTGTTTTTT. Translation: CASSFTTSGAGELFF.

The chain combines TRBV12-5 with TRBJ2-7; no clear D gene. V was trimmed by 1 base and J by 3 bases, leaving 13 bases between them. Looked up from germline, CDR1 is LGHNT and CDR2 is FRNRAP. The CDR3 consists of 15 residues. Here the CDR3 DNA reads TGTGCTAGTGGTTTGGGCCTAGTACGTGACTACGAGCAGTACTTC. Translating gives CASGLGLVRDYEQYF.

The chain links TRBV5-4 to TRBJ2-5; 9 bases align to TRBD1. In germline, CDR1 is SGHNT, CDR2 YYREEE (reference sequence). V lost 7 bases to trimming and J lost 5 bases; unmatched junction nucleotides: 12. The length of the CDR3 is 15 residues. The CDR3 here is CASPPPGQGSETQYF. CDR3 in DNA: TGTGCCAGCCCTCCCCCGGGACAGGGATCGGAGACCCAGTACTTC.

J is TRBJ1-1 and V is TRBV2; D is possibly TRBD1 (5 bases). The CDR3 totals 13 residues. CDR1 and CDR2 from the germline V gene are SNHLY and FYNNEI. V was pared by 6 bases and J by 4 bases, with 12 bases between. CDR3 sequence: CASRSGRGTEAFF. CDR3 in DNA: TGTGCCAGCAGGTCCGGGAGGGGCACTGAAGCTTTCTTT.

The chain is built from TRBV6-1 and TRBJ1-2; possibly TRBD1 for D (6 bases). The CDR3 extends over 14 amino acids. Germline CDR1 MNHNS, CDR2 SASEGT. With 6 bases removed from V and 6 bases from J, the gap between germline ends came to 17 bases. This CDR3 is CASSESGVRDGYTF. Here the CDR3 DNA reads TGTGCCAGCAGCGAATCAGGGGTACGGGATGGCTACACCTTC.

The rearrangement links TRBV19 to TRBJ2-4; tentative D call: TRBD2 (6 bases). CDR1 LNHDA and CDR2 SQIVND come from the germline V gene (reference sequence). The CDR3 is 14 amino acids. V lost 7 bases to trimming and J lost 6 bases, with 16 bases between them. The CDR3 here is CASKEGEDRNIQYF. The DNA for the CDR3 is TGTGCCAGTAAGGAGGGCGAGGATAGAAACATTCAGTACTTC.